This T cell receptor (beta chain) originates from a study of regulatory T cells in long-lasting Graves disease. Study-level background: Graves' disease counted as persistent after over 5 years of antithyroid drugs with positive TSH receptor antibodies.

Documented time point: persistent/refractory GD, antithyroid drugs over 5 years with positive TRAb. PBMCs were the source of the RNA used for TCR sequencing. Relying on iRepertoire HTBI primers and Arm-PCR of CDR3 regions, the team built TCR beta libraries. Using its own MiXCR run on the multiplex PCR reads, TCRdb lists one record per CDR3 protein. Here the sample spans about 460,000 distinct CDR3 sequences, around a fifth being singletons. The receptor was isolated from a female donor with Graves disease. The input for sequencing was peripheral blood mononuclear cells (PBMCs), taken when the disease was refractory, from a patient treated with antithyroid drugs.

CDR3 region: CASSSNLQGADTEAFF. In nucleotides, the CDR3 is TGTGCCAGCAGTTCTAACCTCCAGGGGGCAGATACTGAAGCTTTCTTT. The genes are TRBV25-1 and TRBJ1-1, with TRBD1 matching 8 bases. Germline V CDR1 and CDR2: MGHDK, SYGVNS. The CDR3 is 16 amino acids. The V gene end was trimmed by 5 bases and the J gene end by 5 bases; junction bases not matched to a gene: 13.